The rows below give T cell receptor beta chains drawn from one sample of a study of T cell repertoires in cytomegalovirus infection. These receptors are not linked to any known antigen. TCRdb re-called the reads with MiXCR, one entry per CDR3 protein. This sample has roughly 54,000 distinct CDR3 sequences, with 33% found just once. The sequenced sample consisted of PBMCs, sequenced either directly or after in vitro stimulation (not recorded which). The receptor source for this set is a human donor in good health (CMV status not recorded). Some clones in this sample may be carry-over from other donors' samples. The CDR3 runs from the conserved cysteine through the conserved F or W. A D gene is named only where the DNA matches it firmly. Clone size is given for some rows only: seen once, a few or many times, or a class if the clone is expanded.

TRBJ2-3	TRBD2	TRBV27	NA	TGTGCCAGCAGTTTGGGCCACGGCCTTCGTCATAGCGGGAGCACAGATACGCAGTATTTT	CASSLGHGLRHSGSTDTQYF
TRBJ1-4	TRBD1	TRBV29-1	once	TGCAGCGTCTATGACAGGGATGAAAAACTGTTTTTT	CSVYDRDEKLFF
TRBJ2-7	NA	TRBV20-1	NA	TGCAGTGCTAGAGATACTTCAGGGGCTGGCTACGAGCAGTACTTC	CSARDTSGAGYEQYF
TRBJ2-5	TRBD1	TRBV4-1	few	TGCGCCAGCAGCCACCCGGGACAGGGAGAGACCCAGTACTTC	CASSHPGQGETQYF
TRBJ2-5	NA	TRBV7-2	few	TGTGCCAGCAGCTTTACCCCTCCCGGTAGCGAAGGTATTCGTTACTTC	CASSFTPPGSEGIRYF
TRBJ1-1	NA	TRBV28	many	TGTGCCAGCAGTCGGGGATCCGGGGGGGTTGAAGCTTTCTTT	CASSRGSGGVEAFF
TRBJ2-7	NA	TRBV7-2	few	TGTGCCAGCAGCTTAGCGGGGGGGCACACCTACGAGCAGTACTTC	CASSLAGGHTYEQYF
TRBJ1-1	TRBD1	TRBV20-1	NA	TGCAGAACAGGACAGGGATTGTCTGAAGCTTTCTTT	CRTGQGLSEAFF
TRBJ1-3	NA	TRBV4-3	NA	TGCGCCAGCAGCCAGGGGACGGTCTCTGGAAACACCATATATTTT	CASSQGTVSGNTIYF
TRBJ2-3	NA	TRBV7-2	NA	TGTGCCAGCAATTACGGGACCACAGATACGCAGTATTTT	CASNYGTTDTQYF
TRBJ2-7	NA	TRBV5-1	many	TGCGCCAGCAGCTTGCCCACGACAGCCTACGAGCAGTACTTC	CASSLPTTAYEQYF
TRBJ2-7	TRBD2	TRBV7-9	NA	TGTGCCAGCAGCTTAGCGCTCGGACTAGCGGGCAAGCAGTACTTC	CASSLALGLAGKQYF
TRBJ2-1	TRBD2	TRBV20-1	NA	TGCAGTGCCCAGAGCGGGACTAGGTCCTACAATGAGCAGTTCTTC	CSAQSGTRSYNEQFF
TRBJ2-1	TRBD2	TRBV5-4	NA	TGTGCCAGCAGCCCCATAGCGGGGAGGGATGAGCAGTTCTTC	CASSPIAGRDEQFF
TRBJ2-1	NA	TRBV11-3	few	TGTGCCAGCAGCCTCGCTAGTTACAATGAGCAGTTCTTC	CASSLASYNEQFF
TRBJ1-5	NA	TRBV19	few	TGTGCCAGTAGGGGCTTATTTGGCGGCAATCAGCCCCAGCATTTT	CASRGLFGGNQPQHF
TRBJ2-3	TRBD1	TRBV27	NA	TGTGCCAGCAGTTACCCAGGGGGCGGCGGCACAGATACGCAGTATTTT	CASSYPGGGGTDTQYF
TRBJ1-1	NA	TRBV6-2/TRBV6-3	NA	TGTGCCAGCAGTTACTCGAATATGGGGGGCTGGAACACTGAAGCTTTCTTT	CASSYSNMGGWNTEAFF
TRBJ2-1	TRBD2	TRBV30	few	TGTGCCTGGAGTGTTAGCGGGGTGGTGAATGAGCAGTTCTTC	CAWSVSGVVNEQFF
TRBJ2-1	NA	TRBV7-2	many	TGTGCCAGCAGCTTAGTTGTGGGAGCGGGCTACAATGAGCAGTTCTTC	CASSLVVGAGYNEQFF
TRBJ2-1	TRBD2	TRBV12-3/TRBV12-4	many	TGTGCCACCAGTCGATTGGGTAGACTAGCGGGAGCACATGAGCAGTTCTTC	CATSRLGRLAGAHEQFF
TRBJ1-1	TRBD1	TRBV4-1	few	TGCGCCAGCAGCCCCGGACAGGGGGCCAGTGAAGCTTTCTTT	CASSPGQGASEAFF
TRBJ1-1	NA	TRBV12-3/TRBV12-4	once	TGTGCCAGCAGTTTAAAAGGGGTCACTGAAGCTTTCTTT	CASSLKGVTEAFF
TRBJ1-5	NA	TRBV20-1	few	TGCAGTGCAGTGCGAGTTAGCAATCAGCCCCAGCATTTT	CSAVRVSNQPQHF
TRBJ1-2	NA	TRBV6-6	NA	TGTGCCACAATCTCGGGGGGGACCTATGGCTACACCTTC	CATISGGTYGYTF